A selection of T cell receptor beta chains follows, all from one sample in a study of breast tumors, draining lymph nodes, adjacent tissues. From the multiplex PCR reads, TCRdb called clonotypes with MiXCR, one entry per CDR3 protein. The sample holds 200,000 or so distinct CDR3 sequences; 30% to 40% are singletons and the top ten take 4% to 5.5%. The sample comprised axillary lymph node tissue. All receptors come from a female donor with breast cancer. Some clones in this sample may be carry-over from other donors' samples. Both conserved end residues are trimmed from each CDR3.

v_call	cdr3_aa
TRBV6-5	ASSHEGGRSYNEQF
TRBV19	ASSVQGYEQY
TRBV6-1	ASSERVSGGYT
TRBV9	ASSVVYGGGDTQY
TRBV7-9	ASSSGLAGAVSEQF
TRBV11-2	ASSLYGQPNTDTQY
TRBV7-2	ASSLARGSGSYTQY
TRBV20-1	SASHDYGYT
TRBV29-1	SYSGRNTQY
TRBV12-3/TRBV12-4	ASSPAGEGETQY
TRBV9	ASSVQAGGFYNEQF
TRBV6-1	ASSEGWTVAKNIQY
TRBV29-1	SFYSANTGELF
TRBV24-1	ATSDLGTSGLNEQF
TRBV19	ASNCGTGRSPFH
TRBV28	ASWGVQGARLGGYT
TRBV24-1	ATRGEDTGELF
TRBV2	ASSERAGGTYNEQF
TRBV20-1	STGTGGFTDTQY
TRBV6-1	ASSQTSGRGEAQY
TRBV6-5	ASSHGSSGANVLT
TRBV6-2/TRBV6-3	ASSQQSYRPQH
TRBV7-2	ASSLVLNTGELF
TRBV6-6	ASSLDRAKGYT
TRBV12-3/TRBV12-4	ASSPGTSGTLAKNIQY
TRBV6-5	ASSSPGQGYEQY
TRBV7-9	ASSFEGLRAF
TRBV27	ASSSAGGSYGYT
TRBV2	ASGRMYNEQF
TRBV7-9	ASSLGASCTDTHY
TRBV19	ASNRRLEADTQY
TRBV2	ASSGSRRETQY
TRBV20-1	SARDPTSGGTRAQY
TRBV18	ASSPTEVGYNEQF
TRBV5-6	ASSPGTDRSEGETQY
TRBV3-1	ASSQGLAGVGGEQF
TRBV7-7	ASSTNRGKGTEAF
TRBV5-1	ASSLDRGIDTEAF
TRBV3-1	ASSQSLAGVGGQF
TRBV7-2	ASSLVAQGELF
TRBV12-3/TRBV12-4	ASVGDRNVGELF
TRBV7-6	ASSLPSDGEAF
TRBV6-6	ASSYYRTPKGLAGGPTFYEQY
TRBV20-1	SASGKAGRTEAF
TRBV5-6	ASSLTGITYEQY
TRBV6-2/TRBV6-3	ASSPGQIYEQY
TRBV6-6	ASSYSTGSGNEQF
TRBV9	ASSARGNTGELF